This T cell receptor (beta chain) was sequenced for a study of blood T cell repertoires in COVID-19. For the study at large: The United States, Italy and Spain were the sources of the acute and convalescent COVID-19 samples.

The germline CDR1 and CDR2 sequences are LNHDA and SQIVND (reference sequence). The CDR3 spans 11 residues. Trimming took 5 bases from V and 4 from J, leaving 6 bases between them. Authors' analysis steps: Reference gene primer amplification gave nucleated cell count estimates. Profiling relied on immunoSEQ multiplex PCR, and the TCRdb table lists in-frame clones only, not all of them. V, J and clone size reflect that table, while D and trimming were determined from the DNA. The table has 250,000 or so clones, 80% to 90% seen once. Participant age was about 18 to 100 years, and participants resided in 25 or so US areas. Cohort placement rested on clinical history that participants reported themselves.

This clonotype was sampled from a woman aged 50 to 60 who had recovered from COVID-19. The sequenced sample consisted of PBMCs or T cells enriched from blood (not recorded which). The chain employs TRBV19 and TRBJ2-7; D uncertain. CDR3 sequence reads: CASSDWYEQYF. The CDR3 region has the DNA TGTGCCAGTAGTGACTGGTACGAGCAGTACTTC.